This TCR beta chain came from a study of T cells in Graves' hyperthyroidism and ophthalmopathy. Germline V gives CDR1 SEHNR, CDR2 FQNEAQ (reference sequence). This CDR3 has 16 amino acids. V was pared by 5 bases and J by 2 bases, with 17 bases between. This clonotype has ten or more counts. Amplification yielded TCR beta CDR3 regions, with RNA transcripts as the source. Researchers ran a first-round RT-PCR on the TCR CDR3 using the HTBI primer set. In TCRdb, the multiplex PCR reads were re-called with MiXCR into one record per CDR3 protein. The table lists 500,000 to 750,000 distinct CDR3 sequences, 15% to 19% of them singletons. A patient was excluded if there was uncontrolled infection, other autoimmune disease, pregnancy or lactation.

The chain joins TRBV7-9 to TRBJ2-3, with D perhaps TRBD2 (5 bases). This TCR was sampled from a woman under 40 with Graves' hyperthyroidism. The sequenced sample was blood. CDR3 region: CASSQVAGGSTDTQYF. The CDR3, as DNA: TGTGCCAGCAGCCAAGTGGCGGGTGGATCCACAGATACGCAGTATTTT.